The 26 T cell receptor beta chains given below trace back to one sample, sequenced in a study of regulatory T cells in long-lasting Graves disease. Researchers made TCR beta libraries by using iRepertoire HTBI primers and running Arm-PCR on CDR3 regions. From the multiplex PCR reads, TCRdb called clonotypes with MiXCR, one entry per CDR3 protein. The table shows over 300,000 distinct CDR3 sequences, with 15% to 17% occurring only once. Time point indicated: newly diagnosed GD, antithyroid drugs for less than 3 months. The authors made the TCR library using RNA they extracted from PBMCs. The sample in question was peripheral blood mononuclear cells (PBMCs), obtained at new diagnosis, from a patient treated with antithyroid drugs. These receptors all come from a female donor with Graves disease.

J is TRBJ1-1 and V is TRBV14, with D perhaps matching TRBD1 (5 bases). The V end was cut by 4 bases, the J end by 10 bases, with 22 bases between. Germline V gene lookup returns CDR1 SGHDN and CDR2 FVKESK. CDR3 length: 15 amino acids. CDR3 amino acids: CASSPGGEPGRGAFF. DNA of the CDR3: TGTGCCAGCAGCCCCGGGGGTGAGCCGGGTCGTGGAGCTTTCTTT.

This clonotype has a count of ten or more. Here the CDR3 reads CASLEANLGGNTEAFF. DNA of the CDR3: TGTGCCAGCCTAGAAGCAAACTTAGGGGGAAACACTGAAGCTTTCTTT. This chain links TRBV6-1 with TRBJ1-1, with TRBD1 as a possible D gene (6 bases). Trimming pared 8 bases from V and 2 bases from J, leaving 21 bases between. The CDR3 totals 16 residues. The germline V gene has CDR1 MNHNS and CDR2 SASEGT.

This clonotype came up many times. The J gene is TRBJ1-4, the V gene TRBV27, with 8 bases matching TRBD1. V gave up 4 bases and J gave up 8 bases; unmatched junction bases: 9. This CDR3 has 15 amino acids. Germline CDR1 MNHEY, CDR2 SMNVEV (reference sequence). DNA of the CDR3: TGTGCCAGCAGTTCCCTAGGACAGGGAGGCGAAAAACTGTTTTTT. Translation gives CASSSLGQGGEKLFF.

This clonotype was counted at least ten times. This chain connects TRBV20-1 to TRBJ1-5, with 7 bases matching TRBD1. This CDR3 has 12 residues. Germline lookup yields CDR1 DFQATT and CDR2 SNEGSKA (reference sequence). V trimming: 6 bases; J trimming: 4 bases; junction bases outside the gene matches: 3. CDR3: CSATGQNQPQHF. The CDR3 region has the DNA TGCAGTGCGACGGGACAGAATCAGCCCCAGCATTTT.

This clonotype has ten or more counts. The V and J genes are TRBV7-9 and TRBJ2-1, with D perhaps TRBD2 (7 bases). V shed 0 bases and J shed 8 bases, with 17 bases lying between them. This CDR3 is 16 amino acids long. Germline V CDR1 and CDR2: SEHNR, FQNEAQ (reference sequence). The CDR3 DNA follows: TGTGCCAGCAGCTTAGCGGGGGGGCTAAGAGGCGATGAGCAGTTCTTC. Its translation: CASSLAGGLRGDEQFF. The variable domain in full, with the rest retrieved from reference TRBV7-9 and TRBJ2-1, is DTGVSQNPRHKITKRGQNVTFRCDPISEHNRLYWYRQTLGQGPEFLTYFQNEAQLEKSRLLSDRFSAERPKGSFSTLEIQRTEQGDSAMYLCASSLAGGLRGDEQFFGPGTRLTVL.

This clonotype was observed a handful of times. This chain connects TRBV5-1 to TRBJ1-2; TRBD1 might be the D (5 bases). This CDR3 contains 15 residues. V was pared by 0 bases and J by 6 bases, with 15 bases between. In germline, CDR1 is SGHRS, CDR2 YFSETQ. CDR3 bases: TGCGCCAGCAGCTTGGGTACAGGAGGGCATAATGGCTACACCTTC. Translating it yields CASSLGTGGHNGYTF. Supplemented by reference TRBV5-1 and TRBJ1-2, the full variable domain reads KAGVTQTPRYLIKTRGQQVTLSCSPISGHRSVSWYQQTPGQGLQFLFEYFSETQRNKGNFPGRFSGRQFSNSRSEMNVSTLELGDSALYLCASSLGTGGHNGYTFGSGTRLTVV.

This clonotype was picked up many times. The rearrangement uses TRBV2 and TRBJ1-6, with 9 bases aligning to TRBD1. J lost 12 bases, V lost 1 base, and 1 base had no gene match. The germline V gene encodes CDR1 SNHLY and CDR2 FYNNEI. The CDR3 is made up of 13 amino acids. CDR3 sequence: CASSEDRGRPLHF. The CDR3 DNA reads TGTGCCAGCAGTGAAGACAGGGGGCGACCCCTCCACTTT.

This clonotype was recorded many times. The chain has TRBV28 and TRBJ2-7; unclear D gene. This CDR3 has 17 amino acids. Trimming pared 6 bases from V and 0 bases from J, leaving 21 bases between. Germline V lookup: CDR1 MDHEN, CDR2 SYDVKM. Written as DNA, the CDR3 is TGTGCCAGCAGGACGAGAATCGGGTCTTCTTCCTCCTACGAGCAGTACTTC. Translating gives CASRTRIGSSSSYEQYF.

This clonotype was seen at least ten times. CDR3 sequence: CASSLSLNTEAFF. DNA for the CDR3: TGTGCCAGCAGTTTGTCATTGAACACTGAAGCTTTCTTT. This chain joins TRBV27 and TRBJ1-1; D gene unclear. Germline CDR1 and CDR2: MNHEY and SMNVEV (reference sequence). The CDR3 contains 13 residues. V was pared by 3 bases and J by 0 bases, with 5 bases between.

The table lists this clonotype with many counts. The chain carries TRBV5-1 and TRBJ2-7; D is unclear. V was clipped by 2 bases and J by 5 bases, with 8 bases between them. CDR3 length equals 12 residues. Germline values: CDR1 SGHRS, CDR2 YFSETQ. CDR3 in DNA: TGCGCCAGCAGCTTCAGCCCCGACGAGCAGTACTTC. Translation gives CASSFSPDEQYF.

The V call is TRBV6-9, the J call TRBJ1-2; D remains unclear. Germline CDR1 is MNHGY and CDR2 is SVAAGI. The CDR3 has 13 residues. V was trimmed by 3 bases and J by 7 bases, leaving 12 bases between them. The CDR3 coding sequence is TGTGCCAGCAGTTACGGTCGGGAAGGTGGCTACACCTTC. Translating it yields CASSYGREGGYTF.

This clonotype has more than one count but fewer than ten. The rearrangement joins TRBV10-2 to TRBJ1-1; 7 bases map to TRBD1. Germline CDR1 and CDR2: WSHSY and SAAADI. J gave up 6 bases and V 7 bases, and 8 bases lay outside the gene matches. There are 13 residues in the CDR3. CDR3 coding DNA: TGCGCCAGCACCGGGACAGAGCGGTCTGAAGCTTTCTTT. This gives the protein CASTGTERSEAFF.

The rearrangement links TRBV7-3 to TRBJ2-5; the match to TRBD2 covers 10 bases. Germline loops: CDR1 SGHTA, CDR2 FQGTGA. J gave up 5 bases and V 5 bases, and 17 bases lay outside the gene matches. The CDR3 has 18 amino acids. The CDR3 nucleotides are TGTGCCAGCAGCCCCGGCGGGCTAGCGGGAGTGCTCGACGAGACCCAGTACTTC. Translation: CASSPGGLAGVLDETQYF.

As to this clonotype: One end of the junction fails to match germline, which may point to a read error. The V and J genes are TRBV15 and TRBJ1-1; D not certain. Looked up from germline, CDR1 is LNHNV and CDR2 is YYDKDF (reference sequence). The CDR3 spans 14 residues. In nucleotides, the CDR3 is TGTGCCACCAGCAGAGTTCGAGGGAACATTGAAGCTTTCTTT. This gives the protein CATSRVRGNIEAFF.

There are many counts of this clonotype. The chain uses TRBV28 and TRBJ1-5, with 11 nucleotides matching TRBD1. The CDR3 loop spans 15 amino acids. The trim removed 3 bases at V and 9 bases at J, leaving 7 bases unmatched. The V gene's germline CDR1 is MDHEN and CDR2 SYDVKM. The CDR3: CASSFGTGGRRPQHF. In DNA, the CDR3 is TGTGCCAGCAGTTTCGGGACAGGGGGGCGCAGGCCCCAGCATTTT.

The rearrangement uses TRBV6-9 and TRBJ2-2; a weak D match, TRBD1 (7 bases). This CDR3 spans 19 amino acids. Trimming left V 4 bases short and J 2 bases short, with 23 bases between. The germline gives CDR1 MNHGY, CDR2 SVAAGI. Here the CDR3 reads CASSSSWGAGGENTGELFF. DNA of the CDR3: TGTGCCAGCAGTTCCTCTTGGGGGGCAGGGGGAGAAAACACCGGGGAGCTGTTTTTT.

There are a few counts of this clonotype. The V gene is TRBV5-1, the J gene TRBJ1-1, with a possible D match to TRBD1 (6 bases). The CDR3 loop spans 14 amino acids. Germline CDR1 is SGHRS and CDR2 is YFSETQ. The ends were cut back, 0 bases at V and 8 bases at J, with 14 bases in the middle. The CDR3 is CASSLAQGIAEAFF. CDR3 DNA: TGCGCCAGCAGCTTGGCTCAGGGGATCGCCGAAGCTTTCTTT.

This clonotype was seen only a few times. The chain joins TRBV9 to TRBJ2-5, with 8 bases that match TRBD2. V lost 4 bases, J lost 2 bases, and 13 bases stayed unmatched. Looked up from germline, CDR1 is SGDLS and CDR2 is YYNGEE. The CDR3 contains 17 residues. The CDR3 spells CASSTPGGGPGQETQYF. The CDR3 nucleotides read TGTGCCAGCAGCACACCCGGGGGGGGGCCTGGGCAAGAGACCCAGTACTTC.

This clonotype was seen more than once but under ten times. The V and J genes are TRBV4-1 and TRBJ2-7; D gene unclear. The CDR3 runs to 12 residues. In germline, CDR1 is MGHRA, CDR2 YSYEKL. Trimming removed 0 bases at V and 6 bases at J, with 6 bases between. The CDR3 spells CASSQEYGEQYF. The CDR3 bases are TGCGCCAGCAGCCAAGAATACGGCGAGCAGTACTTC.

This clonotype was found many times. CDR3 sequence: CASSLGFPAGVSDTQYF. In DNA, the CDR3 is TGTGCCAGCAGCTTAGGATTCCCAGCGGGAGTTTCGGATACGCAGTATTTT. The genes are TRBV11-2 and TRBJ2-3; 8 nucleotides align to TRBD2. Losses at the gene ends were 1 base for V and 6 bases for J; bases not matched to a gene: 12. The CDR3 runs 17 residues. Germline V CDR1 and CDR2: SGHAT, FQNNGV.

In its sample, this clonotype was seen many times. This sequence joins TRBV20-1 and TRBJ1-1; tentative D call: TRBD1 (5 bases). Trimming pared 6 bases from V and 0 bases from J, leaving 11 bases between. Germline CDR1 DFQATT, CDR2 SNEGSKA (reference sequence). CDR3 length: 13 amino acids. This CDR3 reads CSASRGMNTEAFF. The CDR3 DNA is TGCAGTGCCAGCCGGGGCATGAACACTGAAGCTTTCTTT.

At least ten counts were recorded for this clonotype. The rearrangement uses TRBV2 and TRBJ2-2; 7 nucleotides line up with TRBD1. Germline V gene sequence: CDR1 SNHLY, CDR2 FYNNEI. Trimming removed 7 bases from V and 2 bases from J; junction bases left unmatched: 10. The CDR3 totals 16 residues. The CDR3 coding sequence is TGTGCCAGCACTAGGTCCGGGACAGCAAACACCGGGGAGCTGTTTTTT. This translates into CASTRSGTANTGELFF.

This clonotype has ten or more counts. This chain uses TRBV12-3 or TRBV12-4 with TRBJ2-1; TRBD2 agrees at 10 bases. The V gene end was trimmed by 5 bases and the J gene end by 4 bases; junction bases not matched to a gene: 11. There are 17 residues in the CDR3. The CDR3 nucleotides are TGTGCCAGCAGTCCAAACCCACTAGCGGGAACTTACAATGAGCAGTTCTTC. Translating it yields CASSPNPLAGTYNEQFF.

The table lists this clonotype with many counts. The genes are TRBV12-3 or TRBV12-4 and TRBJ1-1; D call uncertain. The CDR3 is made up of 14 amino acids. Trimming pared 3 bases from V and 1 base from J, leaving 9 bases between. CDR3: CASSFSDENTEAFF. CDR3 in DNA: TGTGCCAGCAGTTTCTCCGACGAGAACACTGAAGCTTTCTTT.

At least ten counts were recorded for this clonotype. The chain joins TRBV11-2 to TRBJ2-7; D gene ambiguous. V shed 3 bases and J shed 3 bases, with 9 bases lying between them. Germline values: CDR1 SGHAT, CDR2 FQNNGV. CDR3 size: 13 residues. This CDR3 is CASSLDPHYEQYF. Here the CDR3 DNA reads TGTGCCAGCAGCTTGGACCCCCACTACGAGCAGTACTTC.

J is TRBJ1-2 and V is TRBV5-1; perhaps TRBD1 as D (5 bases). The V end was cut by 1 base, the J end by 2 bases, with 12 bases between. The germline CDR1 and CDR2 sequences are SGHRS and YFSETQ. The CDR3 is 15 residues long. The CDR3 sequence is CASSLLPGDNYGYTF. The CDR3 bases are TGCGCCAGCAGCTTGCTGCCCGGGGACAACTATGGCTACACCTTC.